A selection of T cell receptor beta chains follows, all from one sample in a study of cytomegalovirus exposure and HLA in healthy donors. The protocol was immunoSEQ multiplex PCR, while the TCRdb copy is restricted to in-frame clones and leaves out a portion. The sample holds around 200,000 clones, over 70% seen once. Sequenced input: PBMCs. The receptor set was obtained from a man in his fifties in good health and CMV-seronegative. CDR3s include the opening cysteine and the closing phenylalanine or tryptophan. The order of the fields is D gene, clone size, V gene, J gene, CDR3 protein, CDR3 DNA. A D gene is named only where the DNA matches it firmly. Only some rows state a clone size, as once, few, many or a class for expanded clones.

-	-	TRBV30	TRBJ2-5	CAWSPLLETQYF	TGTGCCTGGAGCCCTCTCCTCGAGACCCAGTACTTC
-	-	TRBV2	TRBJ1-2	CASNSGGMDGYTF	TGTGCCAGCAACTCCGGGGGTATGGACGGCTACACCTTC
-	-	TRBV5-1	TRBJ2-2	CASSLEPTGELFF	TGCGCCAGCAGCTTGGAGCCCACCGGGGAGCTGTTTTTT
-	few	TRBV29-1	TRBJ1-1	CSVDRDTEAFF	TGCAGCGTTGACAGGGACACTGAAGCTTTCTTT
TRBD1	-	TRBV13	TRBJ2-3	CASRGTGEDTQYF	TGTGCTTCAAGGGGGACAGGGGAAGATACGCAGTATTTT
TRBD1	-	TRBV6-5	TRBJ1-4	CASSFSGGRGEKLFF	TGTGCCAGCAGTTTTTCAGGGGGACGTGGTGAAAAACTGTTTTTT
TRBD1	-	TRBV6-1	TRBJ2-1	CASSDLGQARGEQFF	TGTGCCAGCAGTGATTTGGGACAGGCAAGGGGTGAGCAGTTCTTC
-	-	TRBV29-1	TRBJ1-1	CSVLSPEAFF	TGCAGCGTTCTTTCCCCTGAAGCTTTCTTT
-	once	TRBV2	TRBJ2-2	CASEVDNTNTGELFF	TGTGCCAGCGAAGTTGATAACACGAACACCGGGGAGCTGTTTTTT
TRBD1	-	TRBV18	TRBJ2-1	CASSPPWTGGGEQFF	TGTGCCAGCTCACCACCTTGGACAGGGGGCGGTGAGCAGTTCTTC
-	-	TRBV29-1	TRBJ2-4	CSVVGGGGILAKNIQYF	TGCAGCGTTGTCGGGGGTGGGGGGATCCTAGCCAAAAACATTCAGTACTTC
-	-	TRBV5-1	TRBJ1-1	CASSMTPGNTEAFF	TGCGCCAGCAGCATGACCCCGGGGAACACTGAAGCTTTCTTT
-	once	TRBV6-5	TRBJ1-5	CASSLRGQPQHF	TGTGCCAGCAGCCTCAGAGGTCAGCCCCAGCATTTT
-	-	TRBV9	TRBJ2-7	CASSVGTGAGYEQYF	TGTGCCAGCAGCGTAGGTACAGGTGCCGGTTACGAGCAGTACTTC
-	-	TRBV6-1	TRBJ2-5	CASSRFGETQYF	TGTGCCAGCAGTCGTTTCGGGGAGACCCAGTACTTC
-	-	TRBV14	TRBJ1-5	CASSQDRGPQHF	TGTGCCAGCAGCCAAGATAGGGGGCCCCAGCATTTT
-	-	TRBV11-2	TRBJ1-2	CASSLNSYGYTF	TGTGCCAGCAGCTTAAACAGTTATGGCTACACCTTC
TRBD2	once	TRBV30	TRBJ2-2	CAWSLLAENTGELFF	TGTGCCTGGAGTCTACTAGCGGAAAACACCGGGGAGCTGTTTTTT
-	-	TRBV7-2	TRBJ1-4	CASSLGGGPNEKLFF	TGTGCCAGCAGCTTAGGGGGGGGTCCGAATGAAAAACTGTTTTTT
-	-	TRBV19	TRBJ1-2	CASSIDRAYGYTF	TGTGCCAGTAGTATAGATCGCGCCTATGGCTACACCTTC
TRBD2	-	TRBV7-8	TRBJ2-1	CASSTRLATSGNEQFF	TGTGCCAGCAGCACGAGACTAGCTACTAGTGGAAATGAGCAGTTCTTC
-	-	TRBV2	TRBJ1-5	CAGGTYSNQPQHF	TGTGCCGGGGGGACGTATAGCAATCAGCCCCAGCATTTT
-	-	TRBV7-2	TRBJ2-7	CASSLVSRVLYEQYF	TGTGCCAGCAGCTTAGTCAGTCGGGTTCTCTACGAGCAGTACTTC
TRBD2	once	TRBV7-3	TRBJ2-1	CASSPGGGIGRGEQFF	TGTGCCAGCAGCCCCGGGGGGGGGATTGGGAGGGGGGAGCAGTTCTTC
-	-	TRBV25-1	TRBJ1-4	CASSPGQIMSEKLFF	TGTGCCAGCAGTCCTGGACAGATCATGAGTGAAAAACTGTTTTTT
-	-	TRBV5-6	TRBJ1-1	CASSNRDPGGTEAFF	TGTGCCAGCAGCAACCGGGACCCCGGGGGAACTGAAGCTTTCTTT
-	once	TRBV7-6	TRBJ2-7	CASSPAQGSYEQYF	TGTGCCAGCAGCCCCGCACAGGGTTCCTACGAGCAGTACTTC
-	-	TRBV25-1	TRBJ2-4	CASSAPGTVKNIQYF	TGTGCCAGCAGTGCCCCCGGAACAGTCAAAAACATTCAGTACTTC
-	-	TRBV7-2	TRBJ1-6	CASSLDSHSPLHF	TGTGCCAGCAGCCTAGACAGCCATTCACCCCTCCACTTT
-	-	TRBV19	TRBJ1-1	CASLPGQVENTEAFF	TGTGCCAGCCTTCCGGGACAAGTAGAGAACACTGAAGCTTTCTTT